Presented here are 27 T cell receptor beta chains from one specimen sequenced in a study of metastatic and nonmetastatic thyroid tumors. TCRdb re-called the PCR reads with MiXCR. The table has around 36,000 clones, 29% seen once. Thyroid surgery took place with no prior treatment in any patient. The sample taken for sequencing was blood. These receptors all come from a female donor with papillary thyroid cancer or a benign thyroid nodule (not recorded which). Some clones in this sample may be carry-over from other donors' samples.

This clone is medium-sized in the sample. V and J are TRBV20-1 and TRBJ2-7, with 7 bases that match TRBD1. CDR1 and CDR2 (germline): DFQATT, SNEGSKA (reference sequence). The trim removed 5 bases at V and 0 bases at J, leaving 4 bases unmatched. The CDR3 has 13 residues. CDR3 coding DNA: TGCAGTGCTCCCCGGGACAGCTCCTACGAGCAGTACTTC. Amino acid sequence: CSAPRDSSYEQYF.

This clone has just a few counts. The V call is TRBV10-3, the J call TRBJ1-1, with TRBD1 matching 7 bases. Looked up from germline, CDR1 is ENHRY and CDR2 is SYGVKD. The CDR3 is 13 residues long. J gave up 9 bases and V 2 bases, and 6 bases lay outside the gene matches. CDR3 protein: CAISERDSLKAFF. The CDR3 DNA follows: TGTGCCATCAGTGAGCGGGACAGTTTAAAAGCTTTCTTT.

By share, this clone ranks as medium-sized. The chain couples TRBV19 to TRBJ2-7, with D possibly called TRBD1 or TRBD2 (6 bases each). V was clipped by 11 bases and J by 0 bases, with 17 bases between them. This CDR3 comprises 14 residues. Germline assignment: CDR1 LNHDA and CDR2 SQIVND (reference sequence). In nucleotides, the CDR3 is TGTGCCTCGGGGGCACGTTCGAGCTCCTACGAGCAGTACTTC. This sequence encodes CASGARSSSYEQYF.

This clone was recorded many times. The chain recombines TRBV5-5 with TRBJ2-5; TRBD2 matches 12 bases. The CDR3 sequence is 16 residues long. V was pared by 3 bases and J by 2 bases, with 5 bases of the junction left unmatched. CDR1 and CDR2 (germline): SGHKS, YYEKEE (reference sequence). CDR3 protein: CASSSSSGGGQETQYF. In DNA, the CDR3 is TGTGCCAGCAGCTCATCTAGCGGGGGGGGGCAAGAGACCCAGTACTTC.

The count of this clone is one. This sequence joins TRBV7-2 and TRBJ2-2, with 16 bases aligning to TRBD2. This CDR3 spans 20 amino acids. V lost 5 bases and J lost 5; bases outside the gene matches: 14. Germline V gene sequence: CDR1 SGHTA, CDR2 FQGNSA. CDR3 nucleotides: TGTGCCAGCAGCGGAATACCGGGACTAGCGGGAGGGGCTAAAACCGGGGAGCTGTTTTTT. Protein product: CASSGIPGLAGGAKTGELFF. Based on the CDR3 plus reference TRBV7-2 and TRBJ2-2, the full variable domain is GAGVSQSPSNKVTEKGKDVELRCDPISGHTALYWYRQSLGQGLEFLIYFQGNSAPDKSGLPSDRFSAERTGGSVSTLTIQRTQQEDSAVYLCASSGIPGLAGGAKTGELFFGEGSRLTVL.

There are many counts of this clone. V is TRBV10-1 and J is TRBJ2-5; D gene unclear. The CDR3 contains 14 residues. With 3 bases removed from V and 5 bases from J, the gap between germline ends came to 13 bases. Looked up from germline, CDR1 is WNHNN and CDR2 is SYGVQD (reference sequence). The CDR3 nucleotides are TGCGCCAGCAGTGACAGAGAAATTATGGAGACCCAGTACTTC. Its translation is CASSDREIMETQYF.

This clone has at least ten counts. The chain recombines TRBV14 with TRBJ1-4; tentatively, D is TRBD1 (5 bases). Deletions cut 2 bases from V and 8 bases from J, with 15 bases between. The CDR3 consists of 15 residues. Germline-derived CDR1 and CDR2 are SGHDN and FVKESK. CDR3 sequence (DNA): TGTGCCAGCAGCCAAAGCGGGCAGGGAGTGGAAAAACTGTTTTTT. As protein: CASSQSGQGVEKLFF.

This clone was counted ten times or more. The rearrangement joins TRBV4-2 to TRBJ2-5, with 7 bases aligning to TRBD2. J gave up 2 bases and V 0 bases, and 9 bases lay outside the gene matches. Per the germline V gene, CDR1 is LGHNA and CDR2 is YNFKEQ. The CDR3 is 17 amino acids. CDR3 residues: CASSQDKASGVQETQYF. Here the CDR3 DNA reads TGTGCCAGCAGCCAAGATAAGGCTAGCGGAGTTCAAGAGACCCAGTACTTC.

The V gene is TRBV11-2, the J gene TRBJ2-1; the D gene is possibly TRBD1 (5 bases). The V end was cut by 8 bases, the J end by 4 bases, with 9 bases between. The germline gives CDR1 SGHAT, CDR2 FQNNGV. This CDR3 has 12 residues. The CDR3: CASGQGYNEQFF. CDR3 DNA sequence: TGTGCCAGCGGTCAGGGTTACAATGAGCAGTTCTTC.

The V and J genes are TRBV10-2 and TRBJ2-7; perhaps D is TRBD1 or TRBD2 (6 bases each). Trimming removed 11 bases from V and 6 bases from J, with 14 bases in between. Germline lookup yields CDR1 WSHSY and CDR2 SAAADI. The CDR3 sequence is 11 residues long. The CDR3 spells CACMGGFEQYF. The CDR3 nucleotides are TGCGCCTGCATGGGGGGCTTCGAGCAGTACTTC.

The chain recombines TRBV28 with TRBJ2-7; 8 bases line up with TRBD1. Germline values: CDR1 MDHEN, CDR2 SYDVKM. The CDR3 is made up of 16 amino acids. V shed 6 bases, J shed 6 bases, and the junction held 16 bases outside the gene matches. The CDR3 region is CASSFLGQGGGSEQYF. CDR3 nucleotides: TGTGCCAGCAGCTTCCTTGGACAGGGTGGTGGGAGCGAGCAGTACTTC.

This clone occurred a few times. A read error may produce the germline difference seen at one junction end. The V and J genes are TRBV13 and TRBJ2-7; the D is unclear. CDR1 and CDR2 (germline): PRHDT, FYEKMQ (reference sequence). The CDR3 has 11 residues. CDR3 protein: CASSLGQGPIF. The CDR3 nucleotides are TGTGCCAGCAGCTTAGGACAAGGACCTATCTTC.

CDR3 loop: CASIPSIVNTEAFF. DNA for the CDR3: TGTGCCAGTATTCCCTCCATCGTGAACACTGAAGCTTTCTTT. The chain uses TRBV19 and TRBJ1-1, with no clear D. This CDR3 comprises 14 residues. V lost 7 bases, J lost 0 bases, and 12 bases lay in between. Germline V gene data show CDR1 as LNHDA and CDR2 as SQIVND (reference sequence). The whole variable domain, filled in from reference TRBV19 and TRBJ1-1, reads DGGITQSPKYLFRKEGQNVTLSCEQNLNHDAMYWYRQDPGQGLRLIYYSQIVNDFQKGDIAEGYSVSREKKESFPLTVTSAQKNPTAFYLCASIPSIVNTEAFFGQGTRLTVV.

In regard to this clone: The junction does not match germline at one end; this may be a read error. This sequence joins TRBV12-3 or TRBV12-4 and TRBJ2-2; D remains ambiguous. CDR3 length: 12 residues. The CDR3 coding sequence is TGTGCCAGCAGCGGAAGGACCGAGGAGCTGTTTTTT. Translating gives CASSGRTEELFF.

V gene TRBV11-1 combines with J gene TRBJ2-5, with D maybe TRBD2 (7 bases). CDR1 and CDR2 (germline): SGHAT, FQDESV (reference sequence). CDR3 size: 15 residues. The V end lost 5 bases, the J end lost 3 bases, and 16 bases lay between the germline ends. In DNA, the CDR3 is TGTGCCAGCAGCCCACCTGGGGGGGCCGAAGAGACCCAGTACTTC. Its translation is CASSPPGGAEETQYF.

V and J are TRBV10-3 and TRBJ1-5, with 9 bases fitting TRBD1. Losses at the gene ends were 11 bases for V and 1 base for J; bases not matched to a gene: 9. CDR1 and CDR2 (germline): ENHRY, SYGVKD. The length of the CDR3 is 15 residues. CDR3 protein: CASRQGTGSNQPQHF. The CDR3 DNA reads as TGTGCCTCCCGACAGGGGACAGGGAGCAATCAGCCCCAGCATTTT.

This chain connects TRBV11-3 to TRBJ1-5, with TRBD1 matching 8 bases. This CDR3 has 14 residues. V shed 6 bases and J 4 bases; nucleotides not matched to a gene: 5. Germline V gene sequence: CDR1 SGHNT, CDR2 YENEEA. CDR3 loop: CASSLGQANQPQHF. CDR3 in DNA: TGTGCCAGCAGTCTGGGACAGGCTAATCAGCCCCAGCATTTT. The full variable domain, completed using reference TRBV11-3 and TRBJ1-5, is EAGVVQSPRYKIIEKKQPVAFWCNPISGHNTLYWYLQNLGQGPELLIRYENEEAVDDSQLPKDRFSAERLKGVDSTLKIQPAELGDSAVYLCASSLGQANQPQHFGDGTRLSIL.

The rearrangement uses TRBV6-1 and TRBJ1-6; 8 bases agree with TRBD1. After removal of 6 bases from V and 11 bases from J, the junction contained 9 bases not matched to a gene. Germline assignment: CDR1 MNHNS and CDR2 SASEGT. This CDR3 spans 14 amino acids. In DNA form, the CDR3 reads TGTGCCAGCAGATCCGGGACAGGTTTCACACCCCTCCACTTT. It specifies CASRSGTGFTPLHF.

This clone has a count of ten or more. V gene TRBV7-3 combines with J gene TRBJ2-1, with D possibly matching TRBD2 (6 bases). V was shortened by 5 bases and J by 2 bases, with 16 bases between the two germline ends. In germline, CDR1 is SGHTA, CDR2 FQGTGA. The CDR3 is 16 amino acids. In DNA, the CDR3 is TGTGCCAGCAGCCCGGAGGGGAGAAACCCCTACAATGAGCAGTTCTTC. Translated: CASSPEGRNPYNEQFF. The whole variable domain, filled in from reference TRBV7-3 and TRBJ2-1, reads GAGVSQTPSNKVTEKGKYVELRCDPISGHTALYWYRQSLGQGPEFLIYFQGTGAADDSGLPNDRFFAVRPEGSVSTLKIQRTERGDSAVYLCASSPEGRNPYNEQFFGPGTRLTVL.

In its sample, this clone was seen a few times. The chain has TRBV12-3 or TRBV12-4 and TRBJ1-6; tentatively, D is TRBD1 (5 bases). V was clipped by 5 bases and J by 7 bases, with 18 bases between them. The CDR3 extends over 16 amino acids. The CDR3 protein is CASSTGPLKGNSPLHF. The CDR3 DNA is TGTGCCAGCAGTACAGGCCCCCTCAAGGGCAATTCACCCCTCCACTTT.

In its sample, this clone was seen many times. CDR3 bases: TGTGCCAGCAGGTCTAGGACTAGCGGGAGTTACCAAGAGACCCAGTACTTC. Residues: CASRSRTSGSYQETQYF. The V and J genes are TRBV2 and TRBJ2-5, with 13 bases aligning to TRBD2. Germline CDR1 reads SNHLY; CDR2 reads FYNNEI. V shed 6 bases and J 0 bases; nucleotides not matched to a gene: 7. The CDR3 contains 17 residues.

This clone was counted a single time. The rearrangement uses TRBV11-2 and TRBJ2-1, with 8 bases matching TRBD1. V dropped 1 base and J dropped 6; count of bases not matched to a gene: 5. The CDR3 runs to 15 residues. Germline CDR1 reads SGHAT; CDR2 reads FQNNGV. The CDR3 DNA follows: TGTGCCAGCAGCTTAGGGGCAGGGGGCATCAATGAGCAGTTCTTC. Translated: CASSLGAGGINEQFF.

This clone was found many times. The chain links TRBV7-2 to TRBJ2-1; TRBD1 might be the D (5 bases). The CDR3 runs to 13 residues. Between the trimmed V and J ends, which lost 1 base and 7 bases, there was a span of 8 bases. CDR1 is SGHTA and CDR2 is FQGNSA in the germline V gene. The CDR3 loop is CASSLDRLNEQFF. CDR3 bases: TGTGCCAGCAGCTTAGACAGGCTTAATGAGCAGTTCTTC.

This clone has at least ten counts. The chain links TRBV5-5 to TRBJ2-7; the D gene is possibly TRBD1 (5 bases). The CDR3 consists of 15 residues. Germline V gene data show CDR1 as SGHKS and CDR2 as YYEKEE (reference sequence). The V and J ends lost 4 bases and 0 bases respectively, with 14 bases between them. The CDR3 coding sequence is TGTGCCAGCAGCGCGACCAGGGTGGGCTCCTACGAGCAGTACTTC. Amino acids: CASSATRVGSYEQYF.

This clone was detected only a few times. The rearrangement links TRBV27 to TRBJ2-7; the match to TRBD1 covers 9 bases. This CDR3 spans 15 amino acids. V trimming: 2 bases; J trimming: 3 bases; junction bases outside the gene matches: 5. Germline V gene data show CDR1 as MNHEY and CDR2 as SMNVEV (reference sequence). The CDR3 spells CASSLRGQGVYEQYF. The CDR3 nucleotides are TGTGCCAGCAGTTTAAGGGGACAGGGCGTCTACGAGCAGTACTTC.

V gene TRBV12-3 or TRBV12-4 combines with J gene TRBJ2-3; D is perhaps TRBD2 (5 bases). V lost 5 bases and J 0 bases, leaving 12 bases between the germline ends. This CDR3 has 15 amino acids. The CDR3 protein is CASSSTGISTDTQYF. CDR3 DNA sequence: TGTGCCAGCAGTAGCACCGGGATTAGCACAGATACGCAGTATTTT.

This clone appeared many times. CDR3 in DNA: TGTGCCAGCAGCTTGGCGGGGGGCACCTATGGCTACACCTTC. This encodes CASSLAGGTYGYTF. The rearrangement links TRBV4-2 to TRBJ1-2; tentatively, D is TRBD1 (6 bases). From germline, CDR1 is LGHNA and CDR2 YNFKEQ. V was shortened by 5 bases and J by 4 bases, with 14 bases between the two germline ends. This CDR3 spans 14 amino acids.